The rows below give T cell receptor beta chains drawn from one sample of a study of identical twins. A single record per CDR3 protein comes from TCRdb applying MiXCR to the 5' RACE reads. The sample includes hundreds of thousands of distinct CDR3 sequences, about 18% of them seen just once. These data were also reused for a study on T cells expressing NK-cell markers.

The sequenced sample consisted of PBMCs. The receptors originated from a young woman in good health. Both conserved end residues are part of each CDR3. D genes are given only for firm matches. Size values are once, few and many counts, or a class for expanded clones, and some rows have none.

CSVGRANTGELFF	TGCAGCGTTGGCAGGGCTAACACCGGGGAGCTGTTTTTT	TRBJ2-2	NA	NA	TRBV29-1
CASSPGQILSNQPQHF	TGTGCCAGCAGCCCTGGACAGATACTTAGCAATCAGCCCCAGCATTTT	TRBJ1-5	few	NA	TRBV9
CASSSLGRLIF	TGTGCCAGCAGCTCCCTGGGACGCTTAATCTTC	TRBJ1-2	NA	NA	TRBV11-2
CASRGDTQSYEQYF	TGTGCCAGTAGAGGGGACACCCAATCCTACGAGCAGTACTTC	TRBJ2-7	NA	NA	TRBV25-1
CASIQAGGNTGELFF	TGTGCCAGCATTCAAGCGGGGGGGAACACCGGGGAGCTGTTTTTT	TRBJ2-2	few	TRBD2	TRBV12-3/TRBV12-4
CASSYSFSGGVDTQYF	TGTGCCAGCAGTTACTCATTTAGCGGGGGGGTAGATACGCAGTATTTT	TRBJ2-3	NA	TRBD2	TRBV6-5
CASSLRSAQHF	TGTGCCAGCAGCCTGCGGTCGGCCCAGCATTTT	TRBJ1-5	NA	NA	TRBV5-8
CASSLTGRGTGIQYF	TGCGCCAGCAGCTTGACCGGGAGGGGGACTGGCATTCAGTACTTC	TRBJ2-4	few	TRBD2	TRBV5-1
CAWRPTETHKNIQYF	TGTGCCTGGAGACCGACAGAGACTCACAAAAACATTCAGTACTTC	TRBJ2-4	few	NA	TRBV30
CASSSTLGGYQETQYF	TGTGCCAGCAGCTCCACGCTAGGAGGGTACCAAGAGACCCAGTACTTC	TRBJ2-5	NA	NA	TRBV7-9
CASRLTGIYEQYF	TGTGCCAGCAGATTGACAGGGATTTACGAGCAGTACTTC	TRBJ2-7	few	TRBD1	TRBV6-2/TRBV6-3
CSARPGQALTLHF	TGCAGTGCTAGACCGGGACAGGCCCTAACCCTCCACTTT	TRBJ1-6	few	TRBD1	TRBV20-1
CASSQDLWEAVDDTQYF	TGCGCCAGCAGCCAAGATCTGTGGGAGGCCGTCGACGATACGCAGTATTTT	TRBJ2-3	NA	NA	TRBV4-3
CSVERGRAGNYGYTF	TGCAGCGTTGAAAGGGGCAGGGCGGGTAACTATGGCTACACCTTC	TRBJ1-2	NA	NA	TRBV29-1
CAIKGMTTGELFF	TGTGCCATCAAGGGCATGACGACCGGGGAGCTGTTTTTT	TRBJ2-2	NA	NA	TRBV10-3
CASSQDSVNEQFF	TGCGCCAGCAGCCAAGATTCCGTGAATGAGCAGTTCTTC	TRBJ2-1	NA	NA	TRBV4-3
CASSQPDRANEQYF	TGTGCCAGCTCACAACCGGACAGAGCAAACGAGCAGTACTTC	TRBJ2-7	NA	NA	TRBV18
CASSLAVGTITETQYF	TGTGCCAGCAGCTTAGCTGTTGGGACCATCACGGAGACCCAGTACTTC	TRBJ2-5	few	NA	TRBV7-6
CSARSRLAGWDTQYF	TGCAGTGCTAGGTCCCGACTAGCGGGGTGGGATACGCAGTATTTT	TRBJ2-3	NA	TRBD2	TRBV20-1
CASNPGLAGGRVTDTQYF	TGTGCCAGCAACCCCGGACTAGCGGGAGGGAGGGTCACAGATACGCAGTATTTT	TRBJ2-3	few	TRBD2	TRBV6-2/TRBV6-3
CASSLDRGVVYGYTF	TGCGCCAGCAGCTTGGACAGGGGGGTAGTCTATGGCTACACCTTC	TRBJ1-2	NA	TRBD1	TRBV5-1
CASSPLGVSGNTIYF	TGTGCCAGCAGCCCCCTAGGCGTCTCTGGAAACACCATATATTTT	TRBJ1-3	NA	NA	TRBV7-8
CASSDSGGTDTQYF	TGTGCCAGCAGTGACTCGGGGGGCACAGATACGCAGTATTTT	TRBJ2-3	many	NA	TRBV6-4
CASTSGVGNTIYF	TGCGCCAGCACCTCGGGAGTTGGAAACACCATATATTTT	TRBJ1-3	few	NA	TRBV5-1
CAWEGGSTDTQYF	TGTGCCTGGGAGGGCGGCAGCACAGATACGCAGTATTTT	TRBJ2-3	NA	NA	TRBV30
CASRSRGDQYF	TGTGCCAGCAGGTCCAGGGGGGACCAGTACTTC	TRBJ2-5	many	NA	TRBV12-3/TRBV12-4
CASSPRTSGSSETQYF	TGTGCCAGCAGTCCAAGGACTAGCGGGAGCTCGGAGACCCAGTACTTC	TRBJ2-5	many	TRBD2	TRBV12-3/TRBV12-4
CASSLMSGGNYNEQFF	TGTGCCAGCAGCTTGATGAGCGGGGGGAACTACAATGAGCAGTTCTTC	TRBJ2-1	once	TRBD2	TRBV7-6